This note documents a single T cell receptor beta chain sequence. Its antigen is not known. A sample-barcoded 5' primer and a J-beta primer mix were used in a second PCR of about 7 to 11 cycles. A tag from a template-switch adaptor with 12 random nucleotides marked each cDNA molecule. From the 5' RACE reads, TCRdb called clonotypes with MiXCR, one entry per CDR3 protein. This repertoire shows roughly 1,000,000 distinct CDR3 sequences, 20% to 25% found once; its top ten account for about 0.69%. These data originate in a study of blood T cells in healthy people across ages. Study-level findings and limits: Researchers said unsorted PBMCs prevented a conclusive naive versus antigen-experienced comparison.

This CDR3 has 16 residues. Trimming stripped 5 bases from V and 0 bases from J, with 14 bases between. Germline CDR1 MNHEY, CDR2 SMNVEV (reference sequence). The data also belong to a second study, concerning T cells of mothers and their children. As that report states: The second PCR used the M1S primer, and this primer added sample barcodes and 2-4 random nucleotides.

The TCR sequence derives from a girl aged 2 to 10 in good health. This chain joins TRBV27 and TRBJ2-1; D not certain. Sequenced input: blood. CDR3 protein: CASSPQIAASYNEQFF. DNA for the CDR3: TGTGCCAGCAGTCCTCAGATCGCTGCCTCCTACAATGAGCAGTTCTTC.